Sequencing of this T cell receptor beta chain was carried out in a study of cytomegalovirus exposure and HLA in healthy donors. Across the study: As an earlier analysis found, about 179 million T cells yielded around 110 million unique TCR beta sequences. Ancestry clustering placed more than 80% of around 400 genotyped donors in the Caucasian-associated cluster. Whole-study findings and limits: Later analysis showed most CMV-associated TCR beta chains appearing HLA-restricted. In a later analysis, specific HLA alleles were associated with over 15,000 TCR beta sequences at a 0.05 false discovery rate.

The primer mix had 60 Vbeta and 13 Jbeta primers. The protocol was immunoSEQ multiplex PCR, while the TCRdb copy is restricted to in-frame clones and leaves out a portion. The sample records 190,000 or so clones, under 85% being singletons. Looked up from germline, CDR1 is SQVTM and CDR2 is ANQGSEA. The CDR3 is 14 amino acids. V lost 6 bases and J lost 6, with 18 bases in between. This clone was seen once. Its antigen is undetermined. The specimen was PBMCs. This receptor was obtained from a man in his fifties or sixties in good health and CMV-seronegative. V gene TRBV29-1 combines with J gene TRBJ2-1; maybe TRBD2 (6 bases). The CDR3 sequence: CSVERGGKPNEQFF. For the CDR3, the DNA is TGCAGCGTCGAGAGGGGCGGGAAACCCAATGAGCAGTTCTTC.